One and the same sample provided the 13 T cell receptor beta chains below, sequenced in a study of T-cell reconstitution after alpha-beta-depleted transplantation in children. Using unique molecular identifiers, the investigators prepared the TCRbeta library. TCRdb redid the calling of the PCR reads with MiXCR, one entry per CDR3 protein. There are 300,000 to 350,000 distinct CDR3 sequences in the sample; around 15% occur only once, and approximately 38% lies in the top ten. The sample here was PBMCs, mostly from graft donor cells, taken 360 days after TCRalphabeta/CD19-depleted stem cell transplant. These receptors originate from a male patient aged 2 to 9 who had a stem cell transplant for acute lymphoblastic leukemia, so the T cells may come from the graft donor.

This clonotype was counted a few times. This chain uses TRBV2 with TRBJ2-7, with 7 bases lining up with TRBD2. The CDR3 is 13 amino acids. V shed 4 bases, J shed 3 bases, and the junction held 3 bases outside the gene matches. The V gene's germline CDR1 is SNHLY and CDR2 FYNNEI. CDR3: CASSGTSLYEQYF. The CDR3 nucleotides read TGTGCCAGCAGTGGGACTAGTCTCTACGAGCAGTACTTC.

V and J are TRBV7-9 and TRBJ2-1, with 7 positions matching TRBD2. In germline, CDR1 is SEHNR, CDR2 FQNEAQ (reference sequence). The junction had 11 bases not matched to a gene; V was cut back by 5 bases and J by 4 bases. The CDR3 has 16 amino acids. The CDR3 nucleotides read TGTGCCAGCAGCCCCCGAGGCGGGAGACAGTACAATGAGCAGTTCTTC. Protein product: CASSPRGGRQYNEQFF.

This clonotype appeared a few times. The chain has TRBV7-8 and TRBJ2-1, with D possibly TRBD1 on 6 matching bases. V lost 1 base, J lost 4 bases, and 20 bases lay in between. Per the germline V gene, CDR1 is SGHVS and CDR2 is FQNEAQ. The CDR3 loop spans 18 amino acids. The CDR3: CASSLGSRGSVEYNEQFF. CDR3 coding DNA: TGTGCCAGCAGCTTAGGGTCCAGGGGAAGTGTTGAATACAATGAGCAGTTCTTC.

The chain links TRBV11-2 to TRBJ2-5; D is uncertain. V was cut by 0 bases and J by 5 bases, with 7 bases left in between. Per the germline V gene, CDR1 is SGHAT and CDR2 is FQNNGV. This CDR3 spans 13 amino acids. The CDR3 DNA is TGTGCCAGCAGCTTAGATAAATGGGAGACCCAGTACTTC. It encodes CASSLDKWETQYF.

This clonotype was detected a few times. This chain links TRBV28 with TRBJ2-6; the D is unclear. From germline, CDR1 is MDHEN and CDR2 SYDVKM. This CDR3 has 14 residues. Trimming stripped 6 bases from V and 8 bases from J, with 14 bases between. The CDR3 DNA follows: TGTGCCAGCAGAAGAGGTGCAGGCACCAACGTCCTGACTTTC. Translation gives CASRRGAGTNVLTF. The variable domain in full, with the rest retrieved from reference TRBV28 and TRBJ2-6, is DVKVTQSSRYLVKRTGEKVFLECVQDMDHENMFWYRQDPGLGLRLIYFSYDVKMKEKGDIPEGYSVSREKKERFSLILESASTNQTSMYLCASRRGAGTNVLTFGAGSRLTVL.

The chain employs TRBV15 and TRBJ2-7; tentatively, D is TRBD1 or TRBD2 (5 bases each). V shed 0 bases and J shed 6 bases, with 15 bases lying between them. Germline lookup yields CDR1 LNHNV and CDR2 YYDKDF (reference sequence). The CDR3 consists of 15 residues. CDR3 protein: CATSRDRDPGREQYF. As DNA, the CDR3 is TGTGCCACCAGCAGAGATCGGGACCCTGGGCGCGAGCAGTACTTC.

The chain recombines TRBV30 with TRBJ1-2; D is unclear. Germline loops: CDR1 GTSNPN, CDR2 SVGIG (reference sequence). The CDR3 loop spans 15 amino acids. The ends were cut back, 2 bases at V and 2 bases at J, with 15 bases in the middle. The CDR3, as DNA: TGTGCCTGGAGTCTTTTAATGGACCTAAACTATGGCTACACCTTC. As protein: CAWSLLMDLNYGYTF.

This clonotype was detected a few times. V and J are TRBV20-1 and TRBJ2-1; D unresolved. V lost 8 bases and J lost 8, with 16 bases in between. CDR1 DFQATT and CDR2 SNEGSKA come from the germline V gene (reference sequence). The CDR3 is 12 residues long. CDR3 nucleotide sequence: TGCAGTCTACTCTCGCCTGGTGATGAGCAGTTCTTC. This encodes CSLLSPGDEQFF.

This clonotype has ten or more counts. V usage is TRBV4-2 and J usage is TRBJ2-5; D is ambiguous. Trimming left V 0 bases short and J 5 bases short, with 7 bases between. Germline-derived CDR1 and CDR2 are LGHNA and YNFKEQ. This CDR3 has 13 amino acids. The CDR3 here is CASSQEGGETQYF. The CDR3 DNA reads TGTGCCAGCAGCCAAGAAGGTGGTGAGACCCAGTACTTC.

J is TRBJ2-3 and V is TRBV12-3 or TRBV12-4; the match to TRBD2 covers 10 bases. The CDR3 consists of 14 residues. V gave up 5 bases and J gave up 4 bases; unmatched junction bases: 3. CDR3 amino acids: CASSSGRVADTQYF. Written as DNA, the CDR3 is TGTGCCAGCAGTAGCGGGAGGGTGGCAGATACGCAGTATTTT.

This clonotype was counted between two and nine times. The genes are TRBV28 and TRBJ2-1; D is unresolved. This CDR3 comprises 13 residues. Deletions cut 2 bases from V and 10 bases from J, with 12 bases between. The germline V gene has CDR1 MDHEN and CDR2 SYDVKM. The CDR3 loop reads CASSLGGVGEQFF. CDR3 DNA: TGTGCCAGCAGTTTAGGTGGTGTGGGGGAGCAGTTCTTC.

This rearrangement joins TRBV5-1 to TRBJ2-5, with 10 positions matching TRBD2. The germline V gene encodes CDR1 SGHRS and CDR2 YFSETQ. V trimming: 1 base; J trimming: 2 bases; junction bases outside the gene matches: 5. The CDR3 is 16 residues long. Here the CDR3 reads CASSLSLAGAQETQYF. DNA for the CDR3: TGCGCCAGCAGCTTGAGCCTAGCGGGAGCTCAAGAGACCCAGTACTTC. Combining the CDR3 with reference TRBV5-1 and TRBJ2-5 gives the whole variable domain KAGVTQTPRYLIKTRGQQVTLSCSPISGHRSVSWYQQTPGQGLQFLFEYFSETQRNKGNFPGRFSGRQFSNSRSEMNVSTLELGDSALYLCASSLSLAGAQETQYFGPGTRLLVL.

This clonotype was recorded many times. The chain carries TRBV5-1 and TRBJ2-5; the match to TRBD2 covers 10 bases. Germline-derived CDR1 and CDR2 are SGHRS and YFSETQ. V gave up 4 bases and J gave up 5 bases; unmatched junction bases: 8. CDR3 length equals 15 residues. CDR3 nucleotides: TGCGCCAGCAGCCGCTTAGCGGGAGGTTGGGAGACCCAGTACTTC. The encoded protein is CASSRLAGGWETQYF.